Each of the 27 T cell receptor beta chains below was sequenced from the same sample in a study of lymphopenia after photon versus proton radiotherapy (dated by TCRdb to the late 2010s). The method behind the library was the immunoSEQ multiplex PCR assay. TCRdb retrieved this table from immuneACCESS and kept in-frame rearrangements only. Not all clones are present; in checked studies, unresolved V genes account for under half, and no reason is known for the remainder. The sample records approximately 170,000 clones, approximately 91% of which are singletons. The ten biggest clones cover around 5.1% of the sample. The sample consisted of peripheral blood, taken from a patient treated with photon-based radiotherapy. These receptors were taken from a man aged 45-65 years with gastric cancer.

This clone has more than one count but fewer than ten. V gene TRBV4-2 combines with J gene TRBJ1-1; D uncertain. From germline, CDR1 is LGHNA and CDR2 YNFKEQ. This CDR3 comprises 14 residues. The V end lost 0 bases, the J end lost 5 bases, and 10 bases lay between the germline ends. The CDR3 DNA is TGTGCCAGCAGCCAAGATGATCCGGGGACTGAAGCTTTCTTT. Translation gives CASSQDDPGTEAFF.

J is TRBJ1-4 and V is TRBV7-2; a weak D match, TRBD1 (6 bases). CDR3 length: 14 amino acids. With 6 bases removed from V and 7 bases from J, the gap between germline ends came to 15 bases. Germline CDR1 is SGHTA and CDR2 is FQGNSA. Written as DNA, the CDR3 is TGTGCCAGCAGAGGGGGGATGAAGGGTGAAAAACTGTTTTTT. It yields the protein CASRGGMKGEKLFF.

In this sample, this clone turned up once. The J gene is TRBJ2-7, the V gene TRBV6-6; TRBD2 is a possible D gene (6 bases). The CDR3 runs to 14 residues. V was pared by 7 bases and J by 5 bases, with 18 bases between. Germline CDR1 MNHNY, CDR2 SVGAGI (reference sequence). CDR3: CASNPPGLTNEQYF. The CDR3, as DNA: TGTGCCAGCAATCCGCCGGGACTCACCAACGAGCAGTACTTC.

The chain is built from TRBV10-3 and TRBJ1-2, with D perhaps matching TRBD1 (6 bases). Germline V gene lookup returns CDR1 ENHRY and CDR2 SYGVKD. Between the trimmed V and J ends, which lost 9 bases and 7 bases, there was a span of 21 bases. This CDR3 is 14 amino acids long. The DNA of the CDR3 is TGTGCCATTTCGCCCACCGGGGGCAGCGGTGGCTACACCTTC. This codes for CAISPTGGSGGYTF.

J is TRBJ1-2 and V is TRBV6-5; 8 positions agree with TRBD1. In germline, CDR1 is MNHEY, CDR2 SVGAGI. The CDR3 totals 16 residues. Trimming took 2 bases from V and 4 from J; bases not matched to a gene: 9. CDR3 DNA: TGTGCCAGCAGTTACGATGGCGACAGGGGCCTCTATGGCTACACCTTC. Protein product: CASSYDGDRGLYGYTF.

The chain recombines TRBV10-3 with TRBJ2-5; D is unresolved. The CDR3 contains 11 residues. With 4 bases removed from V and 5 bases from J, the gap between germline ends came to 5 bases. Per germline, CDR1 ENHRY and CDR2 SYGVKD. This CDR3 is CAISGGETQYF. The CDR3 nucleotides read TGTGCCATCAGTGGGGGTGAGACCCAGTACTTC.

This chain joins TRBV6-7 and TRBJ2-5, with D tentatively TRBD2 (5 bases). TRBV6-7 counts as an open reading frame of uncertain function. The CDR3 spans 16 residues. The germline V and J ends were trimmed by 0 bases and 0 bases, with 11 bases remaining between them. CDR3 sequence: CASSYSGCGYQETQYF. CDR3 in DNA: TGTGCCAGCAGTTACTCGGGCTGCGGGTACCAAGAGACCCAGTACTTC.

The DNA for the CDR3 is TGTGCCAGCAGTTACCGGGATTCTAGCACAGATACGCAGTATTTT. Its translation: CASSYRDSSTDTQYF. The chain joins TRBV6-5 to TRBJ2-3, with D maybe TRBD2 (5 bases). Germline V CDR1 and CDR2: MNHEY, SVGAGI. CDR3 length equals 15 residues. The V and J ends lost 2 bases and 0 bases respectively, with 9 bases between them.

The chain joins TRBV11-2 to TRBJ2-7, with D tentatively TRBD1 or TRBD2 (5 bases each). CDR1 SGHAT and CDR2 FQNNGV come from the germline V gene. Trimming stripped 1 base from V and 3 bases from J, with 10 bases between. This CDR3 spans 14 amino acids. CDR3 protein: CASSLVPGRYEQYF. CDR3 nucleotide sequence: TGTGCCAGCAGCTTAGTCCCGGGGCGCTACGAGCAGTACTTC. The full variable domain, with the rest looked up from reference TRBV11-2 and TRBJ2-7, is EAGVAQSPRYKIIEKRQSVAFWCNPISGHATLYWYQQILGQGPKLLIQFQNNGVVDDSQLPKDRFSAERLKGVDSTLKIQPAKLEDSAVYLCASSLVPGRYEQYFGPGTRLTVT.

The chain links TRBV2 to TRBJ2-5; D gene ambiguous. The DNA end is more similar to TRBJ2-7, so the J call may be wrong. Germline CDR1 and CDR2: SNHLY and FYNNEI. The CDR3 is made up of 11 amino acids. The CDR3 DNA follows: TGTGCCAGCAGTGCTTCCTACGAGCAGTACTTC. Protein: CASSASYEQYF.

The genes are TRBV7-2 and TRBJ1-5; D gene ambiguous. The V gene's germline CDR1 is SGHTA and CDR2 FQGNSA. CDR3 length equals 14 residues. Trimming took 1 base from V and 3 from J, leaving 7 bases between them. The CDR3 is CASSLDSYNQPQHF. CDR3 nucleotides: TGTGCCAGCAGCTTAGACAGTTACAATCAGCCCCAGCATTTT. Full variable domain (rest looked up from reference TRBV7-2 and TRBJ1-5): GAGVSQSPSNKVTEKGKDVELRCDPISGHTALYWYRQSLGQGLEFLIYFQGNSAPDKSGLPSDRFSAERTGGSVSTLTIQRTQQEDSAVYLCASSLDSYNQPQHFGDGTRLSIL.

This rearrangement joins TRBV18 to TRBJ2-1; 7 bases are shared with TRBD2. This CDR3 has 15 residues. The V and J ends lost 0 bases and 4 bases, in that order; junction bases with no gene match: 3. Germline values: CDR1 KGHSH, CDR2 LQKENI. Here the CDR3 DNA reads TGTGCCAGCTCACCACCCAGCGGGACGTACAATGAGCAGTTCTTC. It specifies CASSPPSGTYNEQFF.

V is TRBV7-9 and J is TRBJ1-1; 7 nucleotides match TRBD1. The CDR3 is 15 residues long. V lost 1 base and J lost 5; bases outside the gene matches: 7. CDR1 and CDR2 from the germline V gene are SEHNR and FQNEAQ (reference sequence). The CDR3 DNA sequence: TGTGCCAGCAGCTTAGAGACAGGGAGGTCAACTGAAGCTTTCTTT. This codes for CASSLETGRSTEAFF.

CDR3 nucleotide sequence: TGTGCCATCAGTGATCTGTCGGGCACTAACTATGGCTACACCTTC. Protein: CAISDLSGTNYGYTF. The chain has TRBV10-3 and TRBJ1-2; D is unresolved. V was clipped by 3 bases and J by 0 bases, with 11 bases between them. The germline CDR1 and CDR2 sequences are ENHRY and SYGVKD. The CDR3 runs to 15 residues.

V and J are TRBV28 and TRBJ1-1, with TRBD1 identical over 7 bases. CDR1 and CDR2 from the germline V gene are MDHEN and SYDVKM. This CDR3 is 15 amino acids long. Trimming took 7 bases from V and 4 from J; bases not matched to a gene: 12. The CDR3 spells CASTLPQGLGTEAFF. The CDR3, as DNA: TGTGCCAGCACACTTCCACAGGGGTTAGGCACTGAAGCTTTCTTT.

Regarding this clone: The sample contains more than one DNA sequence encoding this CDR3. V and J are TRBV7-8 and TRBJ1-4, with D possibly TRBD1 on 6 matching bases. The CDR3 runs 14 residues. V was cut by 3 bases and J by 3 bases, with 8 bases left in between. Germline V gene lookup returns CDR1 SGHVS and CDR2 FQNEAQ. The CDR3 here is CASSLGHPNEKLFF. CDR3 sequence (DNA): TGTGCCAGCAGCTTGGGACACCCTAATGAAAAACTGTTTTTT.

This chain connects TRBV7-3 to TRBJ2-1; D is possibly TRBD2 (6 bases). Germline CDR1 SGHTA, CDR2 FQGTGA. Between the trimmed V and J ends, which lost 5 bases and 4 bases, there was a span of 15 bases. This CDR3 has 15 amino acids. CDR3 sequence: CASSRIGGAYNEQFF. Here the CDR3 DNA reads TGTGCCAGCAGCCGGATAGGCGGGGCATACAATGAGCAGTTCTTC.

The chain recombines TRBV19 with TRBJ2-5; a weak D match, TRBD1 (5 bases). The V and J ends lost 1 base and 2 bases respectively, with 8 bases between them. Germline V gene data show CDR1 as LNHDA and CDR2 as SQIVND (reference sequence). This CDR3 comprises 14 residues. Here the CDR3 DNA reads TGTGCCAGTAGTATAGTGAACAGGCAAGAGACCCAGTACTTC. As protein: CASSIVNRQETQYF.

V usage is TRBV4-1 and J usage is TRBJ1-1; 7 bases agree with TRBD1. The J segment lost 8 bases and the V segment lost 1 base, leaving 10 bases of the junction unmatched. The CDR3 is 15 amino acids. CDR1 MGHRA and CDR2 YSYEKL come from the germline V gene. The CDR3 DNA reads TGCGCCAGCAGCCAAGGACAGGGAGGTAGCAACGAAGCTTTCTTT. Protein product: CASSQGQGGSNEAFF.

CDR3 sequence (DNA): TGTGCCAGCAGGGATAGAGAGGGGAACTACGAGCAGTACTTC. As protein: CASRDREGNYEQYF. This sequence joins TRBV6-5 and TRBJ2-7, with D perhaps assigned TRBD1 or TRBD2 (5 bases each). The germline gives CDR1 MNHEY, CDR2 SVGAGI. CDR3 length: 14 residues. V lost 6 bases and J lost 3, with 15 bases in between.

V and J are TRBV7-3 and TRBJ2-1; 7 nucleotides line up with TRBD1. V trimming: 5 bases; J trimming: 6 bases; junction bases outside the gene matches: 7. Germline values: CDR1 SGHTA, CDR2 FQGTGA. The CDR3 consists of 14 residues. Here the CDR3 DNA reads TGTGCCAGCAGCCCCCAGGGACAGATCAATGAGCAGTTCTTC. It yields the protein CASSPQGQINEQFF.

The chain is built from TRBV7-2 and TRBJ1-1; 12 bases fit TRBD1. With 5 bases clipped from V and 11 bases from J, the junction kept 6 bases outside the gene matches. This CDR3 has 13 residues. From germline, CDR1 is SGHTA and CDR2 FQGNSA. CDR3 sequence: CASSLGTGGLAFF. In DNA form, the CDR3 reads TGTGCCAGCAGCCTTGGGACAGGGGGCTTGGCTTTCTTT.

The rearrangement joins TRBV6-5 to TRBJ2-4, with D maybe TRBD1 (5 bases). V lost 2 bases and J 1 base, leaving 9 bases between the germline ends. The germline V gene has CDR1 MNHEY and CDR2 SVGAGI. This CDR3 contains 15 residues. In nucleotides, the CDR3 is TGTGCCAGCAGTTACAGCAGGGCGGCCAAAAACATTCAGTACTTC. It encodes CASSYSRAAKNIQYF.

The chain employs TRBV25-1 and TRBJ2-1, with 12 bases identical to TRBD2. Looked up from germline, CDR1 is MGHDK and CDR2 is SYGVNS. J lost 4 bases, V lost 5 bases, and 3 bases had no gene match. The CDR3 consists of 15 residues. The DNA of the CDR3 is TGTGCCAGCAGTCCGGGACTAGCGGGTTACAATGAGCAGTTCTTC. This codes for CASSPGLAGYNEQFF.

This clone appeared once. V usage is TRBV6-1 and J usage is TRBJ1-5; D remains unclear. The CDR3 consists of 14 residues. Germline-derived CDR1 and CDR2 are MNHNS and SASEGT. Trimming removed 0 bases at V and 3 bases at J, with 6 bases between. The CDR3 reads CASSEAPTNQPQHF. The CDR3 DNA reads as TGTGCCAGCAGTGAAGCGCCAACCAATCAGCCCCAGCATTTT.

The CDR3 reads CASSPAANTEAFF. The CDR3 DNA sequence: TGTGCCAGCAGTCCCGCAGCGAACACTGAAGCTTTCTTT. The chain uses TRBV11-2 and TRBJ1-1, with unresolved D. V lost 6 bases and J 1 base, leaving 9 bases between the germline ends. CDR3 length: 13 residues. Germline CDR1 SGHAT, CDR2 FQNNGV.

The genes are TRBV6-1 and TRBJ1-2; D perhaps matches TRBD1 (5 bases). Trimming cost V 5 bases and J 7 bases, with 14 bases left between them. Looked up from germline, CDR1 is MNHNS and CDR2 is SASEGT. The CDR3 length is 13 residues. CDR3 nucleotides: TGTGCCAGCAGTCCGGGGCAGTTCGGTGGCTACACCTTC. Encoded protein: CASSPGQFGGYTF.